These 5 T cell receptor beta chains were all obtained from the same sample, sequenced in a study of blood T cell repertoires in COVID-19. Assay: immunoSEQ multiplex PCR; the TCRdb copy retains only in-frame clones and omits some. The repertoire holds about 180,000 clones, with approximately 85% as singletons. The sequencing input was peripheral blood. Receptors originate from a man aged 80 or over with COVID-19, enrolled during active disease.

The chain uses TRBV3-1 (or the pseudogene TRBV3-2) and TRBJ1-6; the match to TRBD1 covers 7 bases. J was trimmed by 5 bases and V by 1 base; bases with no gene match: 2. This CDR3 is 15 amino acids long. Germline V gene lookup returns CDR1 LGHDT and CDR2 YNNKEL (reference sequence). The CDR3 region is CASSQGQGDNSPLHF. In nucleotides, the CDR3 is TGTGCCAGCAGCCAAGGCCAGGGGGATAATTCACCCCTCCACTTT.

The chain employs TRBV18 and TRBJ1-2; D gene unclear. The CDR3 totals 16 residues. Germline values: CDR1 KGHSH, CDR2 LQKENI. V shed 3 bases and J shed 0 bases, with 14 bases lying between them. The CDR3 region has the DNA TGTGCCAGCTCACCCTCCAACAGAGTCCCTAACTATGGCTACACCTTC. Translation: CASSPSNRVPNYGYTF.

Written as DNA, the CDR3 is TGCGCCAGCAGCTTGGGGTTTGCAGGGCCTAACTATGGCTACACCTTC. It specifies CASSLGFAGPNYGYTF. The V and J genes are TRBV5-1 and TRBJ1-2, with D possibly matching TRBD1 (5 bases). CDR3 length equals 16 residues. CDR1 is SGHRS, CDR2 YFSETQ, per germline. V dropped 0 bases and J dropped 0 bases, with 12 bases sitting between them. The full variable domain, completed using reference TRBV5-1 and TRBJ1-2, is KAGVTQTPRYLIKTRGQQVTLSCSPISGHRSVSWYQQTPGQGLQFLFEYFSETQRNKGNFPGRFSGRQFSNSRSEMNVSTLELGDSALYLCASSLGFAGPNYGYTFGSGTRLTVV.

CDR3 sequence: CASRFRGTNEKLFF. DNA for the CDR3: TGTGCCAGTAGGTTTCGGGGAACTAATGAAAAACTGTTTTTT. The chain has TRBV19 and TRBJ1-4, with unresolved D. This CDR3 spans 14 amino acids. V was cut by 6 bases and J by 1 base, with 9 bases left in between. Germline CDR1 is LNHDA and CDR2 is SQIVND (reference sequence).

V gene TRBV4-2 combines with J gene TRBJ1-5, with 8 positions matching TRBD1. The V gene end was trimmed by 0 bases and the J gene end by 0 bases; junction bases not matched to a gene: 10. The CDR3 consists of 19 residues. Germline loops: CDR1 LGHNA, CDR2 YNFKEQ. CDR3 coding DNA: TGTGCCAGCAGCCAAGATAGGTTAGGACAGGGTAATAGCAATCAGCCCCAGCATTTT. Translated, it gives CASSQDRLGQGNSNQPQHF.